Each of the 14 T cell receptor beta chains below was sequenced from the same sample in a study of Tregs in tolerant kidney transplant recipients. Method: immunoSEQ multiplex PCR; TCRdb's copy keeps in-frame clones and lacks some. The data contain 46,000 or so clones, roughly nine tenths of them singletons. The sample taken for sequencing was Tregs from blood. These receptors were collected from a human donor in good health.

For the CDR3, the DNA is TGTGCCAGCAGCAAGAGACTAGCGGGAGTGGGGGAGCAGTACTTC. Amino acid sequence: CASSKRLAGVGEQYF. This chain links TRBV13 with TRBJ2-7; 12 bases line up with TRBD2. This CDR3 region has 15 residues. Germline CDR1 is PRHDT and CDR2 is FYEKMQ (reference sequence). J gave up 7 bases and V 5 bases, and 9 bases lay outside the gene matches.

This CDR3 reads CASSLGSQYQETQYF. CDR3 nucleotide sequence: TGCGCCAGCTCCCTGGGCTCCCAGTACCAAGAGACCCAGTACTTC. This chain uses TRBV5-1 with TRBJ2-5; D is unclear. This CDR3 comprises 15 residues. Trimming pared 7 bases from V and 0 bases from J, leaving 16 bases between. Per germline, CDR1 SGHRS and CDR2 YFSETQ.

The chain recombines TRBV14 with TRBJ2-7, with D hard to call. V lost 0 bases, J lost 5 bases, and 11 bases lay in between. The CDR3 runs to 14 residues. In germline, CDR1 is SGHDN, CDR2 FVKESK. Here the CDR3 DNA reads TGTGCCAGCAGCCAAGATGGGGTGCTCCACGAGCAGTACTTC. Amino acids: CASSQDGVLHEQYF.

This clone was observed a single time. The rearrangement joins TRBV5-1 to TRBJ2-7, with D possibly being TRBD1 or TRBD2 (5 bases each). Trimming took off 0 bases at V and 2 bases at J, with 12 bases between the two ends. Germline CDR1 and CDR2: SGHRS and YFSETQ. The CDR3 is 15 residues long. This CDR3 reads CASSLGGTGPYEQYF. CDR3 DNA sequence: TGCGCCAGCAGCTTGGGGGGGACGGGCCCCTACGAGCAGTACTTC.

The rearrangement links TRBV6-1 to TRBJ1-2; 8 bases fit TRBD1. Losses at the gene ends were 6 bases for V and 7 bases for J; bases not matched to a gene: 10. Germline V lookup: CDR1 MNHNS, CDR2 SASEGT. The CDR3 length is 14 residues. The CDR3 loop is CASRNLDRVGGYTF. CDR3 sequence (DNA): TGTGCCAGCAGGAACTTGGACAGGGTCGGTGGCTACACCTTC.

In its sample, this clone was seen once. This CDR3 is also generated by other DNA sequences in the sample. The chain carries TRBV7-9 and TRBJ1-3; D uncertain. Germline-derived CDR1 and CDR2 are SEHNR and FQNEAQ (reference sequence). The CDR3 length is 13 residues. With 5 bases removed from V and 0 bases from J, the gap between germline ends came to 5 bases. The CDR3 reads CASSASSGNTIYF. In DNA, the CDR3 is TGTGCCAGCAGCGCGAGCTCTGGAAACACCATATATTTT.

This chain joins TRBV18 and TRBJ2-3; 14 positions agree with TRBD2. The V gene end was trimmed by 3 bases and the J gene end by 6 bases; junction bases not matched to a gene: 5. The CDR3 is made up of 16 amino acids. The germline CDR1 and CDR2 sequences are KGHSH and LQKENI. The DNA for the CDR3 is TGTGCCAGCTCACCGACTAGCGGGAGGGCGGCGGATACGCAGTATTTT. It is translated as CASSPTSGRAADTQYF.

This chain joins TRBV6-5 and TRBJ1-2; 8 nucleotides align to TRBD1. Germline loops: CDR1 MNHEY, CDR2 SVGAGI. This CDR3 has 16 amino acids. V shed 0 bases and J 4 bases; nucleotides not matched to a gene: 7. This CDR3 reads CASSYSRTGWGYGYTF. The CDR3 region has the DNA TGTGCCAGCAGTTACTCGAGGACAGGGTGGGGCTATGGCTACACCTTC.

The chain couples TRBV7-8 to TRBJ2-6; 7 nucleotides align to TRBD1. Germline V gene data show CDR1 as SGHVS and CDR2 as FQNEAQ. V was pared by 5 bases and J by 2 bases, with 3 bases of the junction left unmatched. The CDR3 spans 15 residues. CDR3 in amino acids: CASSPQGAGANVLTF. DNA of the CDR3: TGTGCCAGCAGCCCTCAGGGGGCTGGGGCCAACGTCCTGACTTTC. The variable domain in full, with the rest retrieved from reference TRBV7-8 and TRBJ2-6, is GAGVSQSPRYKVAKRGQDVALRCDPISGHVSLFWYQQALGQGPEFLTYFQNEAQLDKSGLPSDRFFAERPEGSVSTLKIQRTQQEDSAVYLCASSPQGAGANVLTFGAGSRLTVL.

The chain has TRBV6-5 and TRBJ1-2; 10 nucleotides match TRBD1. The germline CDR1 and CDR2 sequences are MNHEY and SVGAGI. V shed 6 bases and J 6 bases; nucleotides not matched to a gene: 1. CDR3 length: 12 amino acids. CDR3 DNA: TGTGCCAGCAGGGGACAGGGGAATGGCTACACCTTC. It is translated as CASRGQGNGYTF.

The chain couples TRBV6-6 to TRBJ1-1; D call uncertain. Germline loops: CDR1 MNHNY, CDR2 SVGAGI (reference sequence). CDR3 length: 11 amino acids. V dropped 7 bases and J dropped 8 bases, with 11 bases sitting between them. DNA for the CDR3: TGTGCCAGCACCACATTGAGCGAAGCTTTCTTT. It encodes CASTTLSEAFF.

The chain has TRBV5-1 and TRBJ2-1; 10 bases fit TRBD2. Trimming removed 7 bases from V and 6 bases from J; junction bases left unmatched: 4. The CDR3 is 13 amino acids. Germline-derived CDR1 and CDR2 are SGHRS and YFSETQ. CDR3 residues: CASASGRANEQFF. DNA for the CDR3: TGCGCCAGCGCGAGCGGGAGGGCCAATGAGCAGTTCTTC.

As for this clone: Other DNA sequences in this specimen translate into the identical CDR3. The genes are TRBV5-6 and TRBJ1-2, with a weak D call TRBD1 (5 bases). Germline V CDR1 and CDR2: SGHDT, YYEEEE. This CDR3 contains 12 residues. V gave up 0 bases and J gave up 6 bases, with 6 bases separating them. The CDR3 spells CASSLGGNGYTF. CDR3 DNA sequence: TGTGCCAGCAGCTTGGGGGGGAATGGCTACACCTTC. Together with reference TRBV5-6 and TRBJ1-2, the CDR3 gives the full variable domain: DAGVTQSPTHLIKTRGQQVTLRCSPKSGHDTVSWYQQALGQGPQFIFQYYEEEERQRGNFPDRFSGHQFPNYSSELNVNALLLGDSALYLCASSLGGNGYTFGSGTRLTVV.

The V call is TRBV6-5, the J call TRBJ1-3; no definite D call. With 0 bases removed from V and 2 bases from J, the gap between germline ends came to 8 bases. There are 15 residues in the CDR3. The germline V gene has CDR1 MNHEY and CDR2 SVGAGI. The CDR3 region has the DNA TGTGCCAGCAGTTACTCCTCCGGGGCTGGAAACACCATATATTTT. It codes for CASSYSSGAGNTIYF.